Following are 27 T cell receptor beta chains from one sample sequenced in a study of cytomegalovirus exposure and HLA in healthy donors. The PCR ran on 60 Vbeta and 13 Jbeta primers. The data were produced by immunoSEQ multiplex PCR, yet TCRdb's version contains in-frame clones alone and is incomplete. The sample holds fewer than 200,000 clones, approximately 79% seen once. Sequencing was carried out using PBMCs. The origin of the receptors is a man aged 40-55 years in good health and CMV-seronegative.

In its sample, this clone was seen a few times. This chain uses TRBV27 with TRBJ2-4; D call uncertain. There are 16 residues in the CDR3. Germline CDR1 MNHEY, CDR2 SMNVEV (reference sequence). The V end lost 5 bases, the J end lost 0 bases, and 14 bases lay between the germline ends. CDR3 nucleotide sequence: TGTGCCAGCAGTCCCATGGGCAGGCTAGCCAAAAACATTCAGTACTTC. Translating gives CASSPMGRLAKNIQYF.

CDR3 sequence: CAWSEGSEQYF. CDR3 in DNA: TGTGCCTGGAGTGAAGGGAGTGAGCAGTACTTC. The gene calls are TRBV30 and TRBJ2-7; a possible D gene is TRBD2 (5 bases). With 1 base removed from V and 7 bases from J, the gap between germline ends came to 8 bases. Germline CDR1 is GTSNPN and CDR2 is SVGIG (reference sequence). The CDR3 is 11 amino acids.

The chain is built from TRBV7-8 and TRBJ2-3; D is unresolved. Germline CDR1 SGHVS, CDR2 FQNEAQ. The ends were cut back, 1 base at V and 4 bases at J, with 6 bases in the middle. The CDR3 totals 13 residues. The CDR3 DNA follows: TGTGCCAGCAGCTTAGAGCCCCCAGATACGCAGTATTTT. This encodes CASSLEPPDTQYF.

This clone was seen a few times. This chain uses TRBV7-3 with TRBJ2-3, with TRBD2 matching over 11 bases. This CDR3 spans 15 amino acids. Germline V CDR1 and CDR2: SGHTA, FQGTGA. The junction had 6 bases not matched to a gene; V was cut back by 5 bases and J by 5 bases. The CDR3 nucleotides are TGTGCCAGCAGCCGTAGCGGGGGGGCTTTAGATACGCAGTATTTT. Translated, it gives CASSRSGGALDTQYF.

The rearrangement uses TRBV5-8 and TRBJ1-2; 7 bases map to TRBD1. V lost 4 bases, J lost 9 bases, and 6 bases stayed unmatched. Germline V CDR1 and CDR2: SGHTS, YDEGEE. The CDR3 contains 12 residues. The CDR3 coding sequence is TGTGCCAGCAGCAACAGGGGAAGGAGCTACACCTTC. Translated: CASSNRGRSYTF. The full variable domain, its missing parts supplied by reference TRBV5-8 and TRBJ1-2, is EAGVTQSPTHLIKTRGQQATLRCSPISGHTSVYWYQQALGLGLQFLLWYDEGEERNRGNFPPRFSGRQFPNYSSELNVNALELEDSALYLCASSNRGRSYTFGSGTRLTVV.

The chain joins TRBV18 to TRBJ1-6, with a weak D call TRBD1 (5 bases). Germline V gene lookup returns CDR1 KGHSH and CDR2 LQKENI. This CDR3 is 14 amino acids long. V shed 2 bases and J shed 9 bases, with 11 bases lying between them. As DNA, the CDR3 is TGTGCCAGCTCACCAGGGGCGGTGGGTTCACCCCTCCACTTT. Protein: CASSPGAVGSPLHF.

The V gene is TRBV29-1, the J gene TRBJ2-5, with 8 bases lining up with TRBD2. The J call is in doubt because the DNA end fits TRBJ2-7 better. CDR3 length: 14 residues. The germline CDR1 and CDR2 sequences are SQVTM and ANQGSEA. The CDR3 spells CSVEAGGGSYEQYF. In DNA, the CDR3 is TGCAGCGTTGAAGCCGGGGGGGGATCCTACGAGCAGTACTTC.

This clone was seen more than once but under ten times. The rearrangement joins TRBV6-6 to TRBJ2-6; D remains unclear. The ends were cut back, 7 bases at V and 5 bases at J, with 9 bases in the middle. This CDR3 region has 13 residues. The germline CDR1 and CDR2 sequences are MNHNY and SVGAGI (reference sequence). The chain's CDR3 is CASTLMRANVLTF. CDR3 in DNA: TGTGCCAGCACCCTAATGAGGGCCAACGTCCTGACTTTC.

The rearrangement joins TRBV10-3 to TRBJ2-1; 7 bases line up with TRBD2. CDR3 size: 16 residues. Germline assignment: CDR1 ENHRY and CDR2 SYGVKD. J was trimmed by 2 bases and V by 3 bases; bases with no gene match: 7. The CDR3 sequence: CAISDSLTSAYNEQFF. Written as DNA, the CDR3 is TGTGCCATCAGTGACAGCTTAACTAGCGCCTACAATGAGCAGTTCTTC.

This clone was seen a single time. As DNA, the CDR3 is TGCGCCAGCAGCCAAGAGCCAGGGGCATTAAGTCAGCCCCAGCATTTT. The encoded protein is CASSQEPGALSQPQHF. This chain connects TRBV4-1 to TRBJ1-5, with a possible D match to TRBD1 (6 bases). CDR1 and CDR2 from the germline V gene are MGHRA and YSYEKL. With 0 bases removed from V and 6 bases from J, the gap between germline ends came to 15 bases. The CDR3 consists of 16 residues.

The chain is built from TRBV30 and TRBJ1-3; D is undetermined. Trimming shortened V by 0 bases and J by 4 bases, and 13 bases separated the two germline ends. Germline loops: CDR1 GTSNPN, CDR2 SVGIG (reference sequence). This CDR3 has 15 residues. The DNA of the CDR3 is TGTGCCTGGAGTGTAAGGAGCCCCGGGGGAAACACCATATATTTT. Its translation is CAWSVRSPGGNTIYF.

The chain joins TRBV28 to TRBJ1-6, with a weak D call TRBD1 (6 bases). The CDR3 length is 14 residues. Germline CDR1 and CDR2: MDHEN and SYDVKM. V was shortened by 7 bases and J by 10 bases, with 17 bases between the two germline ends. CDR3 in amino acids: CASTWGRGNSPLHF. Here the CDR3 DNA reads TGTGCCAGCACCTGGGGCAGGGGAAACTCACCCCTCCACTTT.

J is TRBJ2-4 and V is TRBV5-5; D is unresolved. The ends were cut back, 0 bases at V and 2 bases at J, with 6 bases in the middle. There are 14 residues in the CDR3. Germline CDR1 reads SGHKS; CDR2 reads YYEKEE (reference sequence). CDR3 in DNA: TGTGCCAGCAGCTTGGCAGACACCAAAAACATTCAGTACTTC. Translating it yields CASSLADTKNIQYF.

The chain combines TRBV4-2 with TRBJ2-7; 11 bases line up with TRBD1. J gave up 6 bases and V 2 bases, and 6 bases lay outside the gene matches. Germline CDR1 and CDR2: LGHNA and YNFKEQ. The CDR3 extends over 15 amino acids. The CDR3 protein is CASSQHSGTGGEQYF. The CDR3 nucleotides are TGTGCCAGCAGCCAACATTCCGGGACAGGGGGCGAGCAGTACTTC.

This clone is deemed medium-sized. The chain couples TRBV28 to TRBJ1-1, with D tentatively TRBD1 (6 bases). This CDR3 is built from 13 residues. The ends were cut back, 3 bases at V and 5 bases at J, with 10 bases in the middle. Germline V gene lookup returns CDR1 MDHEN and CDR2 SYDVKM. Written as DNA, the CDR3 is TGTGCCAGCAGTTTTACAGGGAAGACTGAAGCTTTCTTT. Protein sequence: CASSFTGKTEAFF.

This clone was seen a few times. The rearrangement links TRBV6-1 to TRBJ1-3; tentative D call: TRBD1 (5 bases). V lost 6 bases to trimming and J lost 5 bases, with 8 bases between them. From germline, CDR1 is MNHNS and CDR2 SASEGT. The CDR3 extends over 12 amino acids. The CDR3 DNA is TGTGCCAGCAGCCCGGACAGAAACACCATATATTTT. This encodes CASSPDRNTIYF.

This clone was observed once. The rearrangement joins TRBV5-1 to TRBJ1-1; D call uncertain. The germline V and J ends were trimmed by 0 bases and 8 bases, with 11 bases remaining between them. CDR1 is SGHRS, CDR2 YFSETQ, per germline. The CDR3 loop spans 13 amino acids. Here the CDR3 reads CASSLGASLEAFF. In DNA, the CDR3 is TGCGCCAGCAGCTTGGGGGCCTCCCTGGAAGCTTTCTTT.

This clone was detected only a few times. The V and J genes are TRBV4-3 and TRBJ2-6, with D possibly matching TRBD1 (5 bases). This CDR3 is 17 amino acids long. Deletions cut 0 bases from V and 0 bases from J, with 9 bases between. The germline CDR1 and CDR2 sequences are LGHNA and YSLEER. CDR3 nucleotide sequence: TGCGCCAGCAGCCAAGACCTAGACAGCTCTGGGGCCAACGTCCTGACTTTC. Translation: CASSQDLDSSGANVLTF.

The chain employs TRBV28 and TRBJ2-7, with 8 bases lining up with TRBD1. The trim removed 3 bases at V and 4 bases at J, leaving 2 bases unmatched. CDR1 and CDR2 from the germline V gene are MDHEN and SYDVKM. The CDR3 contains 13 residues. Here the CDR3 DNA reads TGTGCCAGCAGTTTCAGGGGGCGGTACGAGCAGTACTTC. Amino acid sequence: CASSFRGRYEQYF.

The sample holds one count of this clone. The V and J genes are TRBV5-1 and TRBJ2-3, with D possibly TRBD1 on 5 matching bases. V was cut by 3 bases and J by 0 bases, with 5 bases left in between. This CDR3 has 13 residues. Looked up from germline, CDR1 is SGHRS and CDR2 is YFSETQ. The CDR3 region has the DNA TGCGCCAGCAGCTACAGGAGCACAGATACGCAGTATTTT. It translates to CASSYRSTDTQYF. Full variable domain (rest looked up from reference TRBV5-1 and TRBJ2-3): KAGVTQTPRYLIKTRGQQVTLSCSPISGHRSVSWYQQTPGQGLQFLFEYFSETQRNKGNFPGRFSGRQFSNSRSEMNVSTLELGDSALYLCASSYRSTDTQYFGPGTRLTVL.

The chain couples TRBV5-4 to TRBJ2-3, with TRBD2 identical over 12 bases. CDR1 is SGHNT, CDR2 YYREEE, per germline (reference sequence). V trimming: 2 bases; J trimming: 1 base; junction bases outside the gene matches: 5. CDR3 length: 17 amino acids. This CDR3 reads CASSFLAGGPRTDTQYF. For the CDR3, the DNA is TGTGCCAGCAGCTTCCTAGCGGGGGGGCCCCGCACAGATACGCAGTATTTT.

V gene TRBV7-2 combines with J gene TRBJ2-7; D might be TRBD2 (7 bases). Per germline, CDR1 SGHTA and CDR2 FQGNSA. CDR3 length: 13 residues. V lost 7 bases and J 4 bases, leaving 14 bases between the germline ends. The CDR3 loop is CASTGGQTYEQYF. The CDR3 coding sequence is TGTGCCAGCACCGGGGGGCAAACATACGAGCAGTACTTC.

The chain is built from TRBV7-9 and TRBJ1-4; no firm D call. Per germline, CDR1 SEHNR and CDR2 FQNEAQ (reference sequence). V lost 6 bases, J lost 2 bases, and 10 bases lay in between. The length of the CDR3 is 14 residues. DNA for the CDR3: TGTGCCAGCAGGGCAGTCTCCACTAATGAAAAACTGTTTTTT. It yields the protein CASRAVSTNEKLFF. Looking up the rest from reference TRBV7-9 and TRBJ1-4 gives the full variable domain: DTGVSQNPRHKITKRGQNVTFRCDPISEHNRLYWYRQTLGQGPEFLTYFQNEAQLEKSRLLSDRFSAERPKGSFSTLEIQRTEQGDSAMYLCASRAVSTNEKLFFGSGTQLSVL.

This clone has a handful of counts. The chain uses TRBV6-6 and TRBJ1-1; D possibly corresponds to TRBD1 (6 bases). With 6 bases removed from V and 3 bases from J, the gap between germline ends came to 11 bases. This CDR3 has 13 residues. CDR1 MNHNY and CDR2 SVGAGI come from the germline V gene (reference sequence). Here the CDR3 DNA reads TGTGCCAGCAGACAACAGGGTTACACTGAAGCTTTCTTT. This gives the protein CASRQQGYTEAFF.

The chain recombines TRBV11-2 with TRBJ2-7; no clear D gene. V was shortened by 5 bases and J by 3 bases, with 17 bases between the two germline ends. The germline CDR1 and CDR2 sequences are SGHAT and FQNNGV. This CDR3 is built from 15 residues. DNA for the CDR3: TGTGCCAGCAGCCCTACAAGCGCAGACTTCTACGAGCAGTACTTC. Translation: CASSPTSADFYEQYF.

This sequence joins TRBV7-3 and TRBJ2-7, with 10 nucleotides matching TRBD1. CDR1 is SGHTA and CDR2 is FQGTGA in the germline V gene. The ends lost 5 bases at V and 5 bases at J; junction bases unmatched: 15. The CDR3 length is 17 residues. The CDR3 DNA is TGTGCCAGCAGCCACGCGTCGAAGGGACAGGGGAAGAACGAGCAGTACTTC. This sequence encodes CASSHASKGQGKNEQYF.

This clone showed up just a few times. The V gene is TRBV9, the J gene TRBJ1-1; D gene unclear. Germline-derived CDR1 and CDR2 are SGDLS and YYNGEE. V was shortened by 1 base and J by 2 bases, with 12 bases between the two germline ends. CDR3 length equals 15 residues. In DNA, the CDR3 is TGTGCCAGCAGCGTACAGCGAGAGAAAAACACTGAAGCTTTCTTT. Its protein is CASSVQREKNTEAFF. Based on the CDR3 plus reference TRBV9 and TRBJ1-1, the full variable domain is DSGVTQTPKHLITATGQRVTLRCSPRSGDLSVYWYQQSLDQGLQFLIQYYNGEERAKGNILERFSAQQFPDLHSELNLSSLELGDSALYFCASSVQREKNTEAFFGQGTRLTVV.